These 24 T cell receptor beta chains were sequenced from one sample in a study of blood T cells in healthy people across ages. Combining a sample-barcoded 5' primer with a J-beta primer mix, a second PCR ran for roughly 6 to 12 cycles. Each CDR3 protein gets one entry after TCRdb re-called the 5' RACE reads with MiXCR. This sample has hundreds of thousands of distinct CDR3 sequences, with around 31% found just once. Material: blood. These receptors came from a woman aged 80 or over in good health.

V is TRBV4-1 and J is TRBJ2-3; D call uncertain. Germline assignment: CDR1 MGHRA and CDR2 YSYEKL. V was pared by 3 bases and J by 4 bases, with 11 bases between. This CDR3 contains 14 residues. The CDR3 DNA reads TGCGCCAGCAGCCAGGAAGAGTGGGCAGATACGCAGTATTTT. Translated: CASSQEEWADTQYF.

This clonotype was recorded a few times. A much larger clone lies one base from this, so it may be a read error. The chain links TRBV7-2 to TRBJ2-4, with TRBD2 identical over 7 bases. The DNA end is a closer match to TRBJ2-7, so the J assignment may be wrong. The CDR3 covers 15 residues. Germline CDR1 is SGHTA and CDR2 is FQGNSA. In DNA form, the CDR3 reads TGTGCCAGCAGCACACGGAGCGGGGAGGCTTACGAGCAGTACTTC. As protein: CASSTRSGEAYEQYF.

In its sample, this clonotype was seen many times. The chain employs TRBV7-2 and TRBJ2-7; D remains ambiguous. The germline CDR1 and CDR2 sequences are SGHTA and FQGNSA. V lost 1 base, J lost 2 bases, and 12 bases lay in between. There are 15 residues in the CDR3. Written as DNA, the CDR3 is TGTGCCAGCAGCTTAGGATCCGGCCAACCCTACGAGCAGTACTTC. Translated: CASSLGSGQPYEQYF.

A remark on this clonotype: A much larger clone differs from this one at a single base, so this may be a read error. The DNA is left out, because the CDR3 cannot be placed on it with certainty; the CDR3 is given as TCRdb lists it. This chain links TRBV27 with TRBJ1-2; TRBD1, the table's D call, was not compared with the DNA. Including both end residues, the CDR3 is 15 amino acids long. Per germline, CDR1 MNHEY and CDR2 SMNVEV (reference sequence). CDR3 sequence reads: CASSWGQGAGYGHTF.

This clonotype was observed at least ten times. The chain carries TRBV20-1 and TRBJ2-3; 7 positions match TRBD2. The CDR3 is 13 residues long. Trimming at V came to 6 bases and at J to 3 bases, leaving 6 bases not matched to a gene. Germline CDR1 and CDR2: DFQATT and SNEGSKA (reference sequence). The CDR3 DNA reads TGCAGTGCGAACCGGGGGGAAACAGATACGCAGTATTTT. Translated: CSANRGETDTQYF.

This clonotype was seen at least ten times. V is TRBV6-2 or TRBV6-3 and J is TRBJ2-7, with no clear D. CDR1 MNHEY and CDR2 SVGEGT come from the germline V gene. The CDR3 contains 12 residues. V was shortened by 7 bases and J by 2 bases, with 9 bases between the two germline ends. Here the CDR3 DNA reads TGTGCCAGCATCGACCAGACCTACGAGCAGTACTTC. Protein sequence: CASIDQTYEQYF.

This clonotype has a count of ten or more. The rearrangement links TRBV6-2 or TRBV6-3 to TRBJ1-2, with D perhaps TRBD1 (5 bases). The CDR3 contains 14 residues. The V and J ends lost 6 bases and 8 bases respectively, with 19 bases between them. CDR1 is MNHEY and CDR2 is SVGEGT in the germline V gene. The DNA for the CDR3 is TGTGCCAGCAGATTCCAGACGGGACGTTTCGGCTACACCTTC. This codes for CASRFQTGRFGYTF.

This CDR3 reads CASSQDLGGPTEAFF. CDR3 coding DNA: TGCGCCAGCAGCCAAGATTTGGGGGGCCCCACTGAAGCTTTCTTT. V is TRBV4-3 and J is TRBJ1-1; the D gene is possibly TRBD1 (6 bases). Trimming left V 0 bases short and J 4 bases short, with 12 bases between. In germline, CDR1 is LGHNA, CDR2 YSLEER. The CDR3 consists of 15 residues.

This clonotype was detected many times. V is TRBV29-1 and J is TRBJ2-1; D unresolved. The germline CDR1 and CDR2 sequences are SQVTM and ANQGSEA. Trimming removed 7 bases at V and 0 bases at J, with 4 bases between. The CDR3 contains 11 residues. This chain's CDR3 is CSEASYNEQFF. CDR3 coding DNA: TGCAGCGAGGCCTCCTACAATGAGCAGTTCTTC.

The table lists this clonotype with many counts. The rearrangement uses TRBV6-2 or TRBV6-3 and TRBJ2-3; no definite D call. Germline CDR1 and CDR2: MNHEY and SVGEGT. V lost 8 bases, J lost 2 bases, and 5 bases lay in between. The CDR3 consists of 11 residues. CDR3 sequence: CASENTDTQYF. Here the CDR3 DNA reads TGTGCCAGCGAAAACACAGATACGCAGTATTTT.

The CDR3 DNA reads as TGCAGTGCTAGAGTCCCAGCCCGACAACCGGGTTCCACAGATACGCAGTATTTT. As protein: CSARVPARQPGSTDTQYF. The chain has TRBV20-1 and TRBJ2-3; no firm D call. Germline-derived CDR1 and CDR2 are DFQATT and SNEGSKA (reference sequence). The CDR3 runs to 18 residues. V gave up 1 base and J gave up 2 bases, with 22 bases separating them.

This clonotype was seen at least ten times. This rearrangement joins TRBV3-1 to TRBJ1-1, with a weak D call TRBD1 (6 bases). Trimming left V 1 base short and J 3 bases short, with 15 bases between. The CDR3 totals 16 residues. Germline V lookup: CDR1 LGHDT, CDR2 YNNKEL (reference sequence). The CDR3 DNA sequence: TGTGCCAGCAGCCAAGGGGACACCAGAGGGTACACTGAAGCTTTCTTT. The encoded protein is CASSQGDTRGYTEAFF. The full variable domain, completed using reference TRBV3-1 and TRBJ1-1, is DTAVSQTPKYLVTQMGNDKSIKCEQNLGHDTMYWYKQDSKKFLKIMFSYNNKELIINETVPNRFSPKSPDKAHLNLHINSLELGDSAVYFCASSQGDTRGYTEAFFGQGTRLTVV.

Many counts were recorded for this clonotype. V and J are TRBV2 and TRBJ2-5; 7 bases map to TRBD1. J lost 5 bases, V lost 4 bases, and 7 bases had no gene match. Germline V gives CDR1 SNHLY, CDR2 FYNNEI. The CDR3 spans 14 residues. The CDR3 DNA reads TGTGCCAGCAGTGTCGACAGGGCCGACGAGACCCAGTACTTC. It encodes CASSVDRADETQYF.

There are many counts of this clonotype. The rearrangement joins TRBV6-2 or TRBV6-3 to TRBJ2-7; a possible D gene is TRBD2 (5 bases). Trimming left V 0 bases short and J 0 bases short, with 12 bases between. The V gene's germline CDR1 is MNHEY and CDR2 SVGEGT. The CDR3 loop spans 16 amino acids. CDR3 sequence reads: CASSYSGGLSSYEQYF. The CDR3 DNA sequence: TGTGCCAGCAGTTACTCGGGCGGGCTTAGCTCCTACGAGCAGTACTTC.

This clonotype was seen a few times. This chain connects TRBV29-1 to TRBJ1-1; 10 bases fit TRBD1. With 6 bases clipped from V and 5 bases from J, the junction kept 15 bases outside the gene matches. Germline CDR1 is SQVTM and CDR2 is ANQGSEA. The CDR3 contains 16 residues. The CDR3 DNA follows: TGCAGCGTCCCCGGAGGGACAGGGGCGCGGGGGACTGAAGCTTTCTTT. Protein: CSVPGGTGARGTEAFF.

This clonotype was observed a handful of times. V gene TRBV19 combines with J gene TRBJ2-6, with TRBD2 as a possible D gene (7 bases). Germline CDR1 LNHDA, CDR2 SQIVND (reference sequence). This CDR3 has 18 residues. Trimming took 1 base from V and 0 from J, leaving 13 bases between them. Here the CDR3 DNA reads TGTGCCAGTAGTATAGTCGGGGGGCTAGGCTCTGGGGCCAACGTCCTGACTTTC. Amino acids: CASSIVGGLGSGANVLTF.

Only a few counts were recorded for this clonotype. The V call is TRBV6-2 or TRBV6-3, the J call TRBJ1-5; D gene uncertain. This CDR3 has 15 residues. Germline V gene data show CDR1 as MNHEY and CDR2 as SVGEGT. V lost 0 bases and J 1 base, leaving 7 bases between the germline ends. The CDR3, as DNA: TGTGCCAGCAGTTACTCGGGGATAAGCAATCAGCCCCAGCATTTT. Amino acid sequence: CASSYSGISNQPQHF.

With regard to this clonotype: This may stem from a read error, because a much larger clone lies one nucleotide away. V gene TRBV20-1 combines with J gene TRBJ1-2; no reliable D call. The CDR3 sequence is 16 residues long. Germline V gene data show CDR1 as DFQATT and CDR2 as SNEGSKA (reference sequence). Trimming took off 0 bases at V and 0 bases at J, with 14 bases between the two ends. CDR3 sequence reads: CSARDLEQTTNYGYTF. CDR3 sequence (DNA): TGCAGTGCTAGAGATCTAGAGCAGACCACTAACTATGGCTACACCTTC.

As concerns this clonotype: A much larger clone differs from this one at a single base, so this may be a read error. The genes are TRBV5-1 and TRBJ1-2; 8 bases agree with TRBD1. Per germline, CDR1 SGHRS and CDR2 YFSETQ. Germline trimming cut 1 base from V and 7 bases from J; bases unmatched to any gene: 9. The CDR3 runs to 15 residues. CDR3 DNA sequence: TGCGCCAGCAGCTTGAAGGGAGGACAGGGCAGTGGCTACACCTTC. Amino acid sequence: CASSLKGGQGSGYTF.

This chain links TRBV6-6 with TRBJ2-5; either TRBD1 or TRBD2 may supply D (5 bases each). Looked up from germline, CDR1 is MNHNY and CDR2 is SVGAGI (reference sequence). There are 16 residues in the CDR3. V dropped 4 bases and J dropped 2 bases, with 17 bases sitting between them. CDR3 coding DNA: TGTGCCAGCAGTTTTCCAGTTGAGGGGCCACAAGAGACCCAGTACTTC. Protein product: CASSFPVEGPQETQYF.

The chain has TRBV13 and TRBJ2-7; D might be TRBD2 (6 bases). Trimming stripped 5 bases from V and 3 bases from J, with 17 bases between. Germline V lookup: CDR1 PRHDT, CDR2 FYEKMQ (reference sequence). This CDR3 has 15 amino acids. CDR3 amino acids: CASSISWGVVYEQYF. The DNA for the CDR3 is TGTGCCAGCAGCATATCCTGGGGGGTGGTCTACGAGCAGTACTTC.

This chain joins TRBV28 and TRBJ2-7; D unresolved. The germline V gene has CDR1 MDHEN and CDR2 SYDVKM. The CDR3 consists of 13 residues. Trimming pared 6 bases from V and 2 bases from J, leaving 11 bases between. The CDR3 reads CASSPHRAYEQYF. The CDR3 region has the DNA TGTGCCAGCAGCCCCCATCGAGCCTACGAGCAGTACTTC.

The chain is built from TRBV30 and TRBJ2-6; D may be TRBD2 (6 bases). V gave up 2 bases and J gave up 4 bases, with 18 bases separating them. The CDR3 has 17 amino acids. Germline CDR1 GTSNPN, CDR2 SVGIG (reference sequence). Here the CDR3 DNA reads TGTGCCTGGAGTATTAGGAGGGAGCCAAGGGGGGCCAACGTCCTGACTTTC. Amino acid sequence: CAWSIRREPRGANVLTF.

CDR3 coding DNA: TGTGCCAGCAGTTACTCCCCACCGGGGCCTTATAGCAATCAGCCCCAGCATTTT. Its translation is CASSYSPPGPYSNQPQHF. This sequence joins TRBV6-5 and TRBJ1-5, with D perhaps TRBD1 (5 bases). Germline lookup yields CDR1 MNHEY and CDR2 SVGAGI. The CDR3 has 18 amino acids. V gave up 0 bases and J gave up 0 bases, with 15 bases separating them.